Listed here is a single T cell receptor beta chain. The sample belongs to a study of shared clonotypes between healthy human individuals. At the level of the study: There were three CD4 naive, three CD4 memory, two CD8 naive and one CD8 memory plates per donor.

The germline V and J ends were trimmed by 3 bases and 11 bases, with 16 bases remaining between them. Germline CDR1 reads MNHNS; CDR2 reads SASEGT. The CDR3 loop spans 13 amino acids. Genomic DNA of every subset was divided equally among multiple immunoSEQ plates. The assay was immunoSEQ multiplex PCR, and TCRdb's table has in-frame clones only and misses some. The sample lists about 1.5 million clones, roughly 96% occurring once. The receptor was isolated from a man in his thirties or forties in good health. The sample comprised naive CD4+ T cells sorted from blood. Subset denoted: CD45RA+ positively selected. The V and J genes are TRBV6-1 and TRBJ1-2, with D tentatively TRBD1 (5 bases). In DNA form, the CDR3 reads TGTGCCAGCAGTGACAGGGATAGGGGTGGTTACACCTTC. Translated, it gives CASSDRDRGGYTF.